This T cell receptor (beta chain) stems from a study of blood T cells in healthy people across ages. Alongside a J-beta primer mix, a sample-barcoded 5' primer served in a second PCR lasting about 7 to 12 cycles. Each CDR3 protein gets one entry after TCRdb re-called the 5' RACE reads with MiXCR. The data hold roughly 1,500,000 distinct CDR3 sequences, with roughly 32% observed a single time. This receptor was taken from a woman aged 25-40 years in good health. The sequenced sample consisted of blood.

The CDR3 bases are TGCAGCGGTACTGTGGTGGGAGGGCCCCAATTGGCCACAGATACGCAGTATTTT. This gives the protein CSGTVVGGPQLATDTQYF. This rearrangement joins TRBV29-1 to TRBJ2-3; TRBD2 agrees at 7 bases. This CDR3 is built from 18 residues. CDR1 is SQVTM and CDR2 is ANQGSEA in the germline V gene. Trimming cost V 7 bases and J 2 bases; bases outside gene matches: 21.